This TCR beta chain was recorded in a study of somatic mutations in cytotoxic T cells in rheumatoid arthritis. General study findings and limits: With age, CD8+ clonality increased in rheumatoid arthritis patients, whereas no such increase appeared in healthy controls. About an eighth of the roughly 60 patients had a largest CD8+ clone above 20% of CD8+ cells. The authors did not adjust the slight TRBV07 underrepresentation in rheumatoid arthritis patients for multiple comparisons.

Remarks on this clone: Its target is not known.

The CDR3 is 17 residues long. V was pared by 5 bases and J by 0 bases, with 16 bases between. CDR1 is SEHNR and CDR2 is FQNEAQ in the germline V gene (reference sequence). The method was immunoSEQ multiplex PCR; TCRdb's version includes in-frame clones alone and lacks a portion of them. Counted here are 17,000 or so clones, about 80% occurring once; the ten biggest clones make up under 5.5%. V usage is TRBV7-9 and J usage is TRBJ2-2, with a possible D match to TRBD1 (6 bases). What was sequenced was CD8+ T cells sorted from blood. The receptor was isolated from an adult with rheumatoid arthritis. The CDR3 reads CASSARTARANTGELFF. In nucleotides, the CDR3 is TGTGCCAGCAGCGCCCGGACAGCTCGGGCGAACACCGGGGAGCTGTTTTTT.